The T cell receptor (beta chain) described here comes from a study of cytomegalovirus exposure and HLA in healthy donors. This clone was detected only once. PCR involved 60 Vbeta and 13 Jbeta primers. Generated by immunoSEQ multiplex PCR, the TCRdb table keeps only in-frame clones and is missing some. The table lists roughly 63,000 clones, roughly 75% of them singletons. The CDR3 is made up of 18 amino acids. The germline V gene has CDR1 SGHRS and CDR2 YFSETQ. The clonotype comes from a woman between 40 and 50 years old in good health and CMV-seropositive. Sample: PBMCs. The chain combines TRBV5-1 with TRBJ2-5, with 8 nucleotides matching TRBD2. The J call may be faulty, since TRBJ2-7 better matches the DNA end. CDR3: CASSLDGGVFSFSYEQYF. The CDR3 DNA follows: TGCGCCAGCAGCTTGGACGGGGGGGTGTTTTCCTTTTCCTACGAGCAGTACTTC.